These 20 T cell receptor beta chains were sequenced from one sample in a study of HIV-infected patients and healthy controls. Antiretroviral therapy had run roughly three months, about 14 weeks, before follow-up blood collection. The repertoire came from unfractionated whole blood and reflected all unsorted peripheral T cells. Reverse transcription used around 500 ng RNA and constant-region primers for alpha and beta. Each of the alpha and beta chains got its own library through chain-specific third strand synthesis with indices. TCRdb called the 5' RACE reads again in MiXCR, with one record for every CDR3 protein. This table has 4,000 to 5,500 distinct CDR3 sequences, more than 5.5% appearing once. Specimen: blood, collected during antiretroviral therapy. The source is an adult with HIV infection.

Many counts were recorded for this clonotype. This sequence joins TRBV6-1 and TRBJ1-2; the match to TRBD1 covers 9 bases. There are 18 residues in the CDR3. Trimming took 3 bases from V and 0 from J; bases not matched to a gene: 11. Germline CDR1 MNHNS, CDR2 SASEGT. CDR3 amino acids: CASSDYLQGALPNYGYTF. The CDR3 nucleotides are TGTGCCAGCAGTGACTACTTACAGGGGGCGCTACCTAACTATGGCTACACCTTC.

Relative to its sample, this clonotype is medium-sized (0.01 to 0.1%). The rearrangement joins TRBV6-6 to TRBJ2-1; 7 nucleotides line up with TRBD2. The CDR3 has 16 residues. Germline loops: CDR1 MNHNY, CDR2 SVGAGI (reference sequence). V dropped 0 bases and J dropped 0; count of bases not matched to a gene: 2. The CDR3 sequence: CASSYSPSGSYNEQFF. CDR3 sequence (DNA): TGTGCCAGCAGTTACTCGCCTAGCGGCTCCTACAATGAGCAGTTCTTC.

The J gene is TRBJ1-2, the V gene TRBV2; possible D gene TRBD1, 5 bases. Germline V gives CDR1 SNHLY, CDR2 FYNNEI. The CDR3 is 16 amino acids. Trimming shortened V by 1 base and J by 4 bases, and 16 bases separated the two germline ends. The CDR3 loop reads CASSEGEGKNGYGYTF. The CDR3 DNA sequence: TGTGCCAGCAGTGAAGGGGAGGGGAAAAATGGCTATGGCTACACCTTC.

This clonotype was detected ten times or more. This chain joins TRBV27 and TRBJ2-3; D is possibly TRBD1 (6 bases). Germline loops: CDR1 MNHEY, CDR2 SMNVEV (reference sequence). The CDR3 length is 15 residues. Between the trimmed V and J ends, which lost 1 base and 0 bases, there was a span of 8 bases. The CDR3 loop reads CASSLLDSSTDTQYF. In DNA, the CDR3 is TGTGCCAGCAGTTTATTGGACAGTAGCACAGATACGCAGTATTTT.

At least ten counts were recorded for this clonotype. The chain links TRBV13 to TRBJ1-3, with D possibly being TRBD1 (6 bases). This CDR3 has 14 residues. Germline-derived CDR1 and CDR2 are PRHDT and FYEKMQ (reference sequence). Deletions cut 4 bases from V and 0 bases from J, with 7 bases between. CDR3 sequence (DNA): TGTGCCAGCAGCTCGGACAGCTCTGGAAACACCATATATTTT. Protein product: CASSSDSSGNTIYF.

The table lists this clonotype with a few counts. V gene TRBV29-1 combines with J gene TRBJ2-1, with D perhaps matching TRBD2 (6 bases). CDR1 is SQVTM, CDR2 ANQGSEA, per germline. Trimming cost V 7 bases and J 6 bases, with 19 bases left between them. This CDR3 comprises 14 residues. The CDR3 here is CSAGGPGLRNEQFF. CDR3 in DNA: TGCAGCGCCGGTGGCCCGGGACTTCGCAATGAGCAGTTCTTC.

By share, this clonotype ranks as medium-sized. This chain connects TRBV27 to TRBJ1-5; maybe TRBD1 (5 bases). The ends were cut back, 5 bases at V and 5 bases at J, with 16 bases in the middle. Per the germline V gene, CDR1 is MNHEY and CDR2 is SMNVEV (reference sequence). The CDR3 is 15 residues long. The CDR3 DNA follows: TGTGCCAGCAGTCAGGGCAACCCGGGGTATCAGCCCCAGCATTTT. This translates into CASSQGNPGYQPQHF.

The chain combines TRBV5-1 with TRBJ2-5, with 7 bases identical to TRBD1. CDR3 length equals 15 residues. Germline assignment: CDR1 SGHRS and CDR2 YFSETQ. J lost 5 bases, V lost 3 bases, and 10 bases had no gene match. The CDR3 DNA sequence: TGCGCCAGCAGCTCCCGACAGGGTTCGTGGGAGACCCAGTACTTC. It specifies CASSSRQGSWETQYF.

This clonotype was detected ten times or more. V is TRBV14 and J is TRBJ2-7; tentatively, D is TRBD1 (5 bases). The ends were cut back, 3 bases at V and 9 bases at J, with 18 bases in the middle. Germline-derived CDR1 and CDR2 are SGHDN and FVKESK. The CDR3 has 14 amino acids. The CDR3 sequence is CASSHSLQPRAQYF. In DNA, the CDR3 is TGTGCCAGCAGCCATTCGCTCCAGCCCAGGGCGCAGTACTTC.

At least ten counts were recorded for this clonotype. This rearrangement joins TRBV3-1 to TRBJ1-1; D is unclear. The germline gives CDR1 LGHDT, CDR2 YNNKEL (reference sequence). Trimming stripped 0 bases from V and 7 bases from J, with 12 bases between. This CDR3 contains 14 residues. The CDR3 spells CASSQEGTAFEAFF. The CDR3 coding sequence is TGTGCCAGCAGCCAAGAAGGTACGGCGTTTGAAGCTTTCTTT.

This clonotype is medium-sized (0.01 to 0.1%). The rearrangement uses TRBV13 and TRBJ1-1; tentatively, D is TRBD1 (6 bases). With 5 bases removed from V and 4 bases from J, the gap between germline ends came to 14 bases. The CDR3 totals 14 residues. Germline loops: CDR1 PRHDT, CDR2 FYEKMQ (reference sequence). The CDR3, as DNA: TGTGCCAGCAGCCGGACAGCGGGAGGCACTGAAGCTTTCTTT. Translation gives CASSRTAGGTEAFF.

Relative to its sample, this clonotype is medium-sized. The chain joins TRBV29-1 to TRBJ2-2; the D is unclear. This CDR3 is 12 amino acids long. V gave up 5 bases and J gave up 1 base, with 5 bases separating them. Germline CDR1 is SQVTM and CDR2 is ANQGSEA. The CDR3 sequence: CSVHENTGELFF. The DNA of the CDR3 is TGCAGCGTTCACGAGAACACCGGGGAGCTGTTTTTT.

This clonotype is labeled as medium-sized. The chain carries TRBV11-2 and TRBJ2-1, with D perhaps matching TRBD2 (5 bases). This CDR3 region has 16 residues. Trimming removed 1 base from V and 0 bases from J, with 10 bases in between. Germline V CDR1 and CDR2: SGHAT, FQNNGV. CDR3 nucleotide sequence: TGTGCCAGCAGCTTAGGCGGGTCCAGCTCCTACAATGAGCAGTTCTTC. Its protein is CASSLGGSSSYNEQFF.

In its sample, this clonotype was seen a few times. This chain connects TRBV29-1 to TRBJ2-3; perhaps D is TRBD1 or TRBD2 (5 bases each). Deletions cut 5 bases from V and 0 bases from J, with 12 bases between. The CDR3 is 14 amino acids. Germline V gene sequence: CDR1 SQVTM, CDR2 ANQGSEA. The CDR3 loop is CSVRRDLSTDTQYF. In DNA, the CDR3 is TGCAGCGTTCGTCGGGACCTTAGCACAGATACGCAGTATTTT.

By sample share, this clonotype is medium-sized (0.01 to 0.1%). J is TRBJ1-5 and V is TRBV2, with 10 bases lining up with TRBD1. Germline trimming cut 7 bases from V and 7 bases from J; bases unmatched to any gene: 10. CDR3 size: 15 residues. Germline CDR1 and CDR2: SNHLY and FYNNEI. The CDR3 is CASTVRPGQGQPQHF. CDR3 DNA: TGTGCCAGCACCGTACGTCCGGGACAGGGGCAGCCCCAGCATTTT.

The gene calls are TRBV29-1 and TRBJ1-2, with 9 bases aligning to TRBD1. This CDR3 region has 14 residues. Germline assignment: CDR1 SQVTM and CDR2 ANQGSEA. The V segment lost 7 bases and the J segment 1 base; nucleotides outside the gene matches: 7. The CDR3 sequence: CSGPYRGLNYGYTF. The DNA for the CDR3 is TGCAGCGGACCTTACAGGGGGCTTAACTATGGCTACACCTTC. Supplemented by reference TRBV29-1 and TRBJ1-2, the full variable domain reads SAVISQKPSRDICQRGTSLTIQCQVDSQVTMMFWYRQQPGQSLTLIATANQGSEATYESGFVIDKFPISRPNLTFSTLTVSNMSPEDSSIYLCSGPYRGLNYGYTFGSGTRLTVV.

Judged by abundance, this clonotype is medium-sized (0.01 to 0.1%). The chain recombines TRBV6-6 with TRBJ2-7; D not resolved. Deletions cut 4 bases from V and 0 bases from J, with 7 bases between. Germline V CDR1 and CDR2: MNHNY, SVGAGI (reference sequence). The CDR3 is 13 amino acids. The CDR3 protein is CASSLQLSYEQYF. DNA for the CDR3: TGTGCCAGCAGTTTACAGCTCTCCTACGAGCAGTACTTC.

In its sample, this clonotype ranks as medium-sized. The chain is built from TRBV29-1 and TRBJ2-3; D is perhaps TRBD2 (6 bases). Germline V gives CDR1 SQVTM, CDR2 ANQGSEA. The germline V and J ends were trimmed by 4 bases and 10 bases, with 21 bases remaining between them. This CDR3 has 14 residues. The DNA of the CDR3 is TGCAGCGTTGGAGAGACTAGAGGGGTTGGGGCGCAGTATTTT. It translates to CSVGETRGVGAQYF.

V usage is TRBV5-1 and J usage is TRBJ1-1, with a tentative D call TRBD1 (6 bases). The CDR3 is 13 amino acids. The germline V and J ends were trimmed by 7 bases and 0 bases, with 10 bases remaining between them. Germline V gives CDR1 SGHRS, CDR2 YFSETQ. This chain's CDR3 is CASYGQLNTEAFF. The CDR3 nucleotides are TGCGCCAGCTATGGACAGTTGAACACTGAAGCTTTCTTT.

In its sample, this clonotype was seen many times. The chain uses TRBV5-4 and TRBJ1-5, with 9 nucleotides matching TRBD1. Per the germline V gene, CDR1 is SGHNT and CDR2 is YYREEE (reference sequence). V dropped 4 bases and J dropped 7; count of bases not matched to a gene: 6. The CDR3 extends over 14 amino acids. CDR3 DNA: TGTGCCAGCAGCGTACAGGGGGCCGGGCAGCCCCAGCATTTT. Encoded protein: CASSVQGAGQPQHF.